This T cell receptor (beta chain) was profiled in a study of T cell responses to AZD1222 COVID-19 vaccine. Libraries were prepared by immunoSEQ multiplex PCR; TCRdb keeps only in-frame clonotypes and omits some of them. The sample includes more than 65,000 clones, roughly 85% of them seen just once. The material sequenced was peripheral blood, taken 28 days after the second AZD1222 dose. This clonotype was sampled from an adult who received the AZD1222 COVID-19 vaccine.

The CDR3 DNA reads as TGTGCCAGCAGTTTAGGCGGAGAAGATGAGCAGTTCTTC. Protein sequence: CASSLGGEDEQFF. The chain joins TRBV28 to TRBJ2-1; D is ambiguous. There are 13 residues in the CDR3. Between the trimmed V and J ends, which lost 2 bases and 8 bases, there was a span of 10 bases. Germline V lookup: CDR1 MDHEN, CDR2 SYDVKM.